Below, 2 T cell receptor beta chains from the same sample are listed, as sequenced in a study of Graves' ophthalmopathy and Graves' hyperthyroidism. From RNA, the CDR3 regions of TCR beta chains were amplified and sequenced. Following a first-round RT-PCR that used HTBI primers, a second-round multiplex PCR was carried out. TCRdb fed the multiplex PCR reads into MiXCR, producing one record per CDR3 protein. In the table there are almost 40,000 distinct CDR3 sequences, 45% to 55% of which are singletons. The specimen was peripheral blood. The source is an adult woman with stable Graves' hyperthyroidism.

The sample holds a few counts of this clonotype. The rearrangement uses TRBV7-9 and TRBJ2-5; TRBD1 matches 7 bases. Germline V gives CDR1 SEHNR, CDR2 FQNEAQ (reference sequence). The ends lost 3 bases at V and 1 base at J; junction bases unmatched: 8. The CDR3 is 16 residues long. CDR3 in amino acids: CASSFPGQPIQETQYF. In DNA form, the CDR3 reads TGTGCCAGCAGCTTCCCGGGACAGCCTATCCAAGAGACCCAGTACTTC.

The chain employs TRBV5-1 and TRBJ1-1; 7 bases fit TRBD1. Per the germline V gene, CDR1 is SGHRS and CDR2 is YFSETQ. Trimming took 4 bases from V and 3 from J; bases not matched to a gene: 12. The CDR3 totals 16 residues. CDR3 amino acids: CASSPGGGYGYTEAFF. CDR3 sequence (DNA): TGCGCCAGCAGCCCAGGGGGGGGCTATGGCTACACTGAAGCTTTCTTT. Based on the CDR3 plus reference TRBV5-1 and TRBJ1-1, the full variable domain is KAGVTQTPRYLIKTRGQQVTLSCSPISGHRSVSWYQQTPGQGLQFLFEYFSETQRNKGNFPGRFSGRQFSNSRSEMNVSTLELGDSALYLCASSPGGGYGYTEAFFGQGTRLTVV.